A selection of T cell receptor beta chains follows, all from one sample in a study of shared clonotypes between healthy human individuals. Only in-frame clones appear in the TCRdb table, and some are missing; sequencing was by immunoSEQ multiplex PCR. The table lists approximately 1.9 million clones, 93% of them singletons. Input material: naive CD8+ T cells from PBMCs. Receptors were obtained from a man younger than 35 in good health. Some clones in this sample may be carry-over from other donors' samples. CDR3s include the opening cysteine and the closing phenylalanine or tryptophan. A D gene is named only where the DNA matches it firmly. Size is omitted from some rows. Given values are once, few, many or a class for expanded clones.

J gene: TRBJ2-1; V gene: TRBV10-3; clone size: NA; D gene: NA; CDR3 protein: CAIRRSSDNEQFF; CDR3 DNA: TGTGCCATCAGACGGTCCTCGGACAATGAGCAGTTCTTC
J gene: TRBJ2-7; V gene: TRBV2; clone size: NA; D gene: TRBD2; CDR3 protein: CASQGLALLRGQYF; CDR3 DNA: TGTGCCAGCCAGGGACTAGCGCTCCTACGTGGGCAGTACTTC
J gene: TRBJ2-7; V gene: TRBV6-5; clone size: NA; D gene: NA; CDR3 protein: CASRPPGADGRYF; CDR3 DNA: TGTGCCAGCAGACCCCCCGGGGCAGACGGCAGGTACTTC
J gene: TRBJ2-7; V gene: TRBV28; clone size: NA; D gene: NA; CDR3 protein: CASSPLTYEQYF; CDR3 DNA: TGTGCCAGCAGTCCATTAACGTACGAGCAGTACTTC
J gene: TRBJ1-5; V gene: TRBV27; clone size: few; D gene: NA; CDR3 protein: CASSLVGTNQPQHF; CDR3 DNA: TGTGCCAGCAGTTTGGTCGGTACAAATCAGCCCCAGCATTTT
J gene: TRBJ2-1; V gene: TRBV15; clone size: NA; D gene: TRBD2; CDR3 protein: CATSRSAGARNEQFF; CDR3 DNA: TGTGCCACCAGCCGTTCAGCGGGAGCGAGGAATGAGCAGTTCTTC
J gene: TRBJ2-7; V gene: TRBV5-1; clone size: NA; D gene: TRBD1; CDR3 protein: CASSLEGGAILEQYF; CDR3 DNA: TGCGCCAGCAGCTTGGAAGGGGGCGCAATCCTCGAGCAGTACTTC
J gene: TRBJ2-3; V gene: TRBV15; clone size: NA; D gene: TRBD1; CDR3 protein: CATKPGQGTDTQYF; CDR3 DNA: TGTGCCACCAAACCGGGACAGGGAACAGATACGCAGTATTTT
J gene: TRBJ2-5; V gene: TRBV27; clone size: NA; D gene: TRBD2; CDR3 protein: CASSPRLAGVQETQYF; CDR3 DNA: TGTGCCAGCAGTCCCCGACTAGCGGGAGTGCAAGAGACCCAGTACTTC
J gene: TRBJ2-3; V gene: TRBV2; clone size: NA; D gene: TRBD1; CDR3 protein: CASAWDRGRGTDTQYF; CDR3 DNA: TGTGCCAGCGCCTGGGACAGGGGGAGAGGAACAGATACGCAGTATTTT
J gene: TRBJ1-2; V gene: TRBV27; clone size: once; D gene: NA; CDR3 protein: CASSGNSANYGYTF; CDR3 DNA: TGTGCCAGCAGTGGCAACTCAGCGAACTATGGCTACACCTTC
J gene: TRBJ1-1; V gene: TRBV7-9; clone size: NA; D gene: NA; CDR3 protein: CASSPRQNTEAFF; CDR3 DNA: TGTGCCAGCAGCCCCCGACAGAACACTGAAGCTTTCTTT
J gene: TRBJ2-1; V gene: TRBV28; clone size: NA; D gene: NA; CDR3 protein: CASSPDGAYYNEQFF; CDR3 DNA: TGTGCCAGCAGCCCAGACGGGGCTTATTACAATGAGCAGTTCTTC
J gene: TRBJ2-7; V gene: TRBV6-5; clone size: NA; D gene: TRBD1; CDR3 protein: CASRPAMSDRALYF; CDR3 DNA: TGTGCCAGCAGACCCGCCATGTCAGACAGGGCCCTGTACTTC
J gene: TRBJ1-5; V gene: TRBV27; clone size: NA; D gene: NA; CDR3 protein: CASSLYTNQPQHF; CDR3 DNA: TGTGCCAGCAGTTTATACACGAATCAGCCCCAGCATTTT
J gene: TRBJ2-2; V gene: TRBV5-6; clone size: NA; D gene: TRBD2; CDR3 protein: CASSLGLAGNLGELFF; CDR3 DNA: TGTGCCAGCAGCTTGGGGCTAGCGGGAAATCTAGGGGAGCTGTTTTTT
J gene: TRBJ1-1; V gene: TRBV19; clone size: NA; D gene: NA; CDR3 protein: CASSISPMRNTEAFF; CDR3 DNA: TGTGCCAGTAGTATAAGCCCTATGCGGAACACTGAAGCTTTCTTT
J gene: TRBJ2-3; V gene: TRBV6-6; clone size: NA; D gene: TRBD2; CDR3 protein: CATGLAGGTDTQYF; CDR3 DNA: TGTGCCACCGGACTAGCGGGAGGGACAGATACGCAGTATTTT
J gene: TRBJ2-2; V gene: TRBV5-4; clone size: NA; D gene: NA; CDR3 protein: CASSSHSVPSPGELFF; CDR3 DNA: TGTGCCAGCAGCTCACACTCCGTACCTAGTCCCGGGGAGCTGTTTTTT
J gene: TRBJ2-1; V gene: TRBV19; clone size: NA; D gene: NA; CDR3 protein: CASSRGFYNEQFF; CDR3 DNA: TGTGCCAGTAGTAGGGGGTTTTACAATGAGCAGTTCTTC
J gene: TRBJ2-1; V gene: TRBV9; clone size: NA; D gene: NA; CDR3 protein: CASSVGTGGEQFF; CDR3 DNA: TGTGCCAGCAGCGTAGGAACTGGGGGCGAGCAGTTCTTC
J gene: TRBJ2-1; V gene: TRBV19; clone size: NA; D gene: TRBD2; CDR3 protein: CASSMDREGRDEQFF; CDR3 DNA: TGTGCCAGTAGTATGGACCGGGAGGGCCGGGATGAGCAGTTCTTC
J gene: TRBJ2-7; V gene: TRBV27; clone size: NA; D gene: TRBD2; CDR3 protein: CASTPTSGTAKGEQYF; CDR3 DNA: TGTGCCAGCACCCCGACTAGCGGGACTGCCAAGGGCGAGCAGTACTTC
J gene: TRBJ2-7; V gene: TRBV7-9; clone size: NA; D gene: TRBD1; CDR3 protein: CASSRRTGDIYEQYF; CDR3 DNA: TGTGCCAGCAGCCGCCGGACAGGGGACATCTACGAGCAGTACTTC
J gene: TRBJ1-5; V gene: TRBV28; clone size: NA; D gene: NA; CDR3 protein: CASSWAVKNQPQHF; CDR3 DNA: TGTGCCAGCAGTTGGGCAGTTAAGAATCAGCCCCAGCATTTT
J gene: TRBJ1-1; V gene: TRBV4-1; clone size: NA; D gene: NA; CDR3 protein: CASSSSRQMNTEAFF; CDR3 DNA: TGCGCCAGCTCTTCTAGTAGACAGATGAACACTGAAGCTTTCTTT
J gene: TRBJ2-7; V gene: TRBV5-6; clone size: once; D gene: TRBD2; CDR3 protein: CASSTSGIVYEQYF; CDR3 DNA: TGTGCCAGCAGTACTAGCGGGATAGTGTACGAGCAGTACTTC
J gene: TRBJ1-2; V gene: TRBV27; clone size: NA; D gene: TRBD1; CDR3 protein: CASRTGASNYGYTF; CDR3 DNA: TGTGCCAGCAGAACAGGGGCATCTAACTATGGCTACACCTTC
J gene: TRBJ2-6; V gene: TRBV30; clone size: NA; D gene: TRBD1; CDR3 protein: CAWSGDSPGLGANVLTF; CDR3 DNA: TGTGCCTGGAGTGGGGACAGCCCGGGATTAGGGGCCAACGTCCTGACTTTC
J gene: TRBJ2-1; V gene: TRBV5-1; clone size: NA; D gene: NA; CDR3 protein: CASSLEILVTFNRAYNEQFF; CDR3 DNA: TGCGCCAGCAGCTTGGAAATCTTAGTAACTTTTAACCGGGCCTACAATGAGCAGTTCTTC
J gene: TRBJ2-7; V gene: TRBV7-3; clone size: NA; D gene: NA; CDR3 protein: CASSLIGRAHEQYF; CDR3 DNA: TGTGCCAGCAGCTTAATTGGCAGGGCCCACGAGCAGTACTTC
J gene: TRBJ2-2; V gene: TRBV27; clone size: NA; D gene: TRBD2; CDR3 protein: CASSLMGTRSGELFF; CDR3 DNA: TGTGCCAGCAGTTTAATGGGGACTAGATCCGGGGAGCTGTTTTTT
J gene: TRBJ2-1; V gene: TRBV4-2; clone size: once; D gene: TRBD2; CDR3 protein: CASSPRPLAGYNEQFF; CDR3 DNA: TGTGCCAGCAGCCCCAGACCCCTAGCGGGTTACAATGAGCAGTTCTTC